The entry that follows covers one T cell receptor (beta chain) sequence. The source of the sample is a study of blood T cell repertoires in COVID-19. Study-level information: The United States, Italy and Spain supplied acute and convalescent COVID-19 samples. Nucleic acid was either cDNA or gDNA, and it came from T cells, B-cell-depleted T cells, or PBMCs.

Per the original methods: Using reference gene primer amplification, nucleated cell counts were estimated. Sequenced by immunoSEQ multiplex PCR; TCRdb stores in-frame clones only, minus some. That table is the source of V, J and clone size, and D and trimming were worked out from the DNA. This repertoire shows under 250,000 clones, about 89% found once; its top ten account for approximately 1.5%. The germline gives CDR1 SGHTA, CDR2 FQGNSA. Trimming took 5 bases from V and 7 from J; bases not matched to a gene: 10. The CDR3 consists of 14 residues. Sequencing input: peripheral blood. This clonotype was obtained from a woman aged 55-70 years who had recovered from COVID-19. This chain joins TRBV7-2 and TRBJ1-2; 7 bases map to TRBD1. CDR3 DNA sequence: TGTGCCAGCAGCCCCAGGGACAGCGGATTTGGCTACACCTTC. Translation: CASSPRDSGFGYTF.